This entry is about one T cell receptor beta chain. The data were taken from a study of blood T cell repertoires in COVID-19. Background on the study: T cells, B-cell-depleted T cells, or PBMCs provided the cDNA or gDNA that served as material.

Original methodology: Reference gene primer amplification gave nucleated cell count estimates. Assay used: immunoSEQ multiplex PCR; TCRdb lists only in-frame clones, some missing. V and J calls and clone size are as listed in that table; D and trimming were resolved from the DNA. The sample carries roughly 65,000 clones, about 94% recorded once. The TCR originated in a man aged 65 to 85 with active COVID-19. The specimen was peripheral blood.

CDR3 bases: TGCGCCAGCAGCGTGGGGAGTAGGGAGACCCAGTACTTC. Its protein product is CASSVGSRETQYF. The V and J genes are TRBV5-1 and TRBJ2-5; the D gene is possibly TRBD2 (5 bases). V gave up 4 bases and J gave up 5 bases, with 12 bases separating them. CDR1 SGHRS and CDR2 YFSETQ come from the germline V gene. The CDR3 length is 13 residues.